This T cell receptor beta chain was profiled in a study of blood T cell repertoires in COVID-19. The wider study: Both acute and convalescent COVID-19 samples were obtained from the United States, Italy and Spain. The analysed material was cDNA or gDNA that came from T cells, B-cell-depleted T cells, or PBMCs.

This CDR3 region has 15 residues. The ends were cut back, 7 bases at V and 1 base at J, with 14 bases in the middle. CDR1 and CDR2 from the germline V gene are MDHEN and SYDVKM. Produced via immunoSEQ multiplex PCR; TCRdb's table is partial and in-frame only. Of about 85,000 clones in the sample, 90% were seen once. Sequencing was carried out using peripheral blood. This receptor was identified in a woman aged 80 or over with active or convalescent COVID-19. The chain couples TRBV28 to TRBJ2-4; a possible D gene is TRBD2 (7 bases). In nucleotides, the CDR3 is TGTGCCAGCAAGATGGGAGGGGGGGCCAAAAACATTCAGTACTTC. It codes for CASKMGGGAKNIQYF.